This TCR beta chain comes out of a study of CD8+CD57+ T cells in acquired aplastic anemia. Study-wide context: Sorted CD4+ and CD8+ cells yielded DNA averaging approximately 3.5 ug. Overall study results and limits: Any difference that existed in CD8+ Simpson's diversity between patients and controls was not significant. Overlapping CD8+ CDR3 repertoires of patients and controls contained under 30 shared sequences.

Profiles of TCR beta VDJ and CDR3 were generated from a genomic DNA template. TCRdb redid the calling of the reads with MiXCR, one entry per CDR3 protein. Of under 200,000 distinct CDR3 sequences in the sample, around 65% were seen once. Trimming at V came to 10 bases and at J to 5 bases, leaving 4 bases not matched to a gene. Germline CDR1 and CDR2: KGHDR and SFDVKD. The CDR3 sequence is 12 residues long. Concerning this clonotype itself: Its matching antigen is unknown.

The receptor was derived from a human donor with severe aplastic anemia or a healthy control (not recorded which). V gene TRBV24-1 combines with J gene TRBJ1-5, with 7 nucleotides matching TRBD1. The specimen sequenced was sorted CD4+, CD8+, or CD8+CD57+ T cells (not recorded which) from PBMCs. CDR3 sequence: CATSTGDQPQHF. DNA for the CDR3: TGTGCCACGAGTACAGGGGATCAGCCCCAGCATTTT.